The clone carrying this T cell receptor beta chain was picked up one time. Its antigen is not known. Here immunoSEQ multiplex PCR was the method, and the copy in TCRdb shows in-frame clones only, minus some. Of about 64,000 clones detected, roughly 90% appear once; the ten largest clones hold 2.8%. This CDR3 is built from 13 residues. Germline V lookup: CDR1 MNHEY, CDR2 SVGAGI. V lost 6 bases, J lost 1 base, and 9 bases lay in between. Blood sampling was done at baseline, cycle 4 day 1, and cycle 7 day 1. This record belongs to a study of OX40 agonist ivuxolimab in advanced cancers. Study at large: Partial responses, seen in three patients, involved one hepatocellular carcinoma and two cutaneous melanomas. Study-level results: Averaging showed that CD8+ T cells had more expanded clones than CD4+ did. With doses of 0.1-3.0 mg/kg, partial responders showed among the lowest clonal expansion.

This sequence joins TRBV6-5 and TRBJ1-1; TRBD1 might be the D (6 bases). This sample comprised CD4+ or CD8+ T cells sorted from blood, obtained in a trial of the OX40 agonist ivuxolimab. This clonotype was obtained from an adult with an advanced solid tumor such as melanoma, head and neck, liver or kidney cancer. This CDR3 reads CASRGQTNTEAFF. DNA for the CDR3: TGTGCCAGCAGAGGACAGACGAACACTGAAGCTTTCTTT.